Following are 25 T cell receptor beta chains from one sample sequenced in a study of post-analysis software for immune sequencing data (dated by TCRdb to about 2015). The protocol used for the library was PCR. The sample was run on an Illumina HiSeq 2500. To reduce PCR and sequencing biases, unique molecular identifiers were incorporated into the TCR beta cDNA libraries. TCRdb reran the public reads through fastp at Q25 and MiXCR, keeping productive beta chains. CDR3 protein sequences are deduplicated, and each keeps its most common genes and DNA. The sample table holds hundreds of thousands of distinct CDR3 sequences, of which roughly three fifths were seen once. The top ten hold 10% to 12% of the sample. Results and caveats for the whole study, not just this receptor: Roughly 5 TRBV segments, including TRBV5-6, TRBV5-1 and TRBV20-1, were significantly more frequent in patients than controls.

These receptors are not linked to any known antigen. Sample: blood. The origin of the receptors is a girl aged 2-10 years with multiple sclerosis.

This sequence joins TRBV4-3 and TRBJ2-2, with TRBD2 matching 12 bases. Germline CDR1 reads LGHNA; CDR2 reads YSLEER. Germline trimming cut 1 base from V and 12 bases from J; bases unmatched to any gene: 3. This CDR3 is 14 amino acids long. In nucleotides, the CDR3 is TGCGCCAGCAGCCAAGTCCTAGCGGGGGGGAAGCTGTTTTTT. Encoded protein: CASSQVLAGGKLFF.

The chain uses TRBV6-5 and TRBJ2-3; D gene unclear. Trimming shortened V by 2 bases and J by 3 bases, and 15 bases separated the two germline ends. The CDR3 extends over 16 amino acids. Germline V gene lookup returns CDR1 MNHEY and CDR2 SVGAGI. CDR3 DNA sequence: TGTGCCAGCAGTTACCCTCCGAACGAACCAACAGATACGCAGTATTTT. It codes for CASSYPPNEPTDTQYF.

The chain has TRBV6-2 or TRBV6-3 and TRBJ2-1, with 9 bases aligning to TRBD2. CDR3 length: 16 amino acids. Germline V lookup: CDR1 MNHEY, CDR2 SVGEGT. V was clipped by 6 bases and J by 8 bases; unmatched bases: 14. In DNA, the CDR3 is TGTGCCAGCAGATCATTGAACGCGGGGGGGCAAGATGAGCAGTTCTTC. Its translation: CASRSLNAGGQDEQFF.

The V and J genes are TRBV29-1 and TRBJ2-1, with 9 bases lining up with TRBD1. This CDR3 region has 18 residues. V dropped 6 bases and J dropped 2; count of bases not matched to a gene: 17. Germline V gives CDR1 SQVTM, CDR2 ANQGSEA. The CDR3 DNA is TGCAGCGTAGGCCCGGGACAGGGCAAGTCCGGGGCCTACAATGAGCAGTTCTTC. Translation gives CSVGPGQGKSGAYNEQFF.

The rearrangement joins TRBV5-1 to TRBJ2-1; D may be TRBD1 or TRBD2 (6 bases each). The CDR3 totals 13 residues. With 4 bases removed from V and 9 bases from J, the gap between germline ends came to 14 bases. CDR1 and CDR2 (germline): SGHRS, YFSETQ. DNA for the CDR3: TGCGCCAGCAGCGGGGCCGGAGGGGGTGAGCAGTTCTTC. This encodes CASSGAGGGEQFF.

The chain joins TRBV20-1 to TRBJ2-7; D is perhaps TRBD2 (5 bases). Per germline, CDR1 DFQATT and CDR2 SNEGSKA (reference sequence). The CDR3 is made up of 14 amino acids. Trimming left V 5 bases short and J 0 bases short, with 14 bases between. CDR3 nucleotides: TGCAGTGCTGTACGAGCGGCTCTCTCCTACGAGCAGTACTTC. Protein: CSAVRAALSYEQYF.

The rearrangement joins TRBV29-1 to TRBJ2-1; a possible D gene is TRBD1 (7 bases). Germline V CDR1 and CDR2: SQVTM, ANQGSEA. This CDR3 region has 14 residues. V lost 4 bases to trimming and J lost 7 bases, with 17 bases between them. The DNA for the CDR3 is TGCAGCGTTGCACTAGCAGGGGGAGTTAATGAGCAGTTCTTC. Translating gives CSVALAGGVNEQFF.

The chain has TRBV29-1 and TRBJ1-2; possibly TRBD1 for D (5 bases). The CDR3 totals 13 residues. Trimming cost V 7 bases and J 4 bases, with 16 bases left between them. The germline V gene encodes CDR1 SQVTM and CDR2 ANQGSEA. The CDR3 coding sequence is TGCAGCGCTCAGGGCAGTCCTAGCTATGGCTACACCTTC. Translation gives CSAQGSPSYGYTF.

V is TRBV4-1 and J is TRBJ2-5; TRBD1 agrees at 7 bases. Germline V CDR1 and CDR2: MGHRA, YSYEKL. V lost 2 bases to trimming and J lost 5 bases; unmatched junction nucleotides: 11. This CDR3 is built from 16 residues. CDR3 nucleotide sequence: TGCGCCAGCAGCCAATTCCGGGACAGTTTGGGGGAGACCCAGTACTTC. This gives the protein CASSQFRDSLGETQYF.

The genes are TRBV6-6 and TRBJ1-4; the D is unclear. The ends were cut back, 5 bases at V and 8 bases at J, with 12 bases in the middle. This CDR3 region has 13 residues. Germline CDR1 MNHNY, CDR2 SVGAGI (reference sequence). The CDR3 bases are TGTGCCAGCAGTCGTGCCTTGGGGGAAAAACTGTTTTTT. Its protein is CASSRALGEKLFF.

The chain uses TRBV12-3 or TRBV12-4 and TRBJ2-5; TRBD1 might be the D (5 bases). The last part of the DNA fits TRBJ2-7 better; the J call may be wrong. The CDR3 extends over 15 amino acids. The CDR3 coding sequence is TGTGCCAGCAGTTTCTTGCAGGGTCTCGTCTACGAGCAGTACTTC. Amino acids: CASSFLQGLVYEQYF.

CDR3 in DNA: TGTGCCAGTATGAACAGCAACACTGAAGCTTTCTTT. Its translation: CASMNSNTEAFF. The rearrangement links TRBV19 to TRBJ1-1; D uncertain. The CDR3 length is 12 residues. Germline V gene sequence: CDR1 LNHDA, CDR2 SQIVND (reference sequence). Deletions cut 7 bases from V and 2 bases from J, with 8 bases between.

This clonotype was counted once. The chain couples TRBV3-1 to TRBJ2-1; possibly TRBD2 for D (6 bases). Germline loops: CDR1 LGHDT, CDR2 YNNKEL (reference sequence). V was pared by 4 bases and J by 5 bases, with 24 bases between. This CDR3 comprises 18 residues. The CDR3 is CASSLLAAGLLTDNEQFF. The CDR3 bases are TGTGCCAGCAGCCTTCTCGCAGCGGGCCTTTTAACTGACAATGAGCAGTTCTTC.

This chain uses TRBV18 with TRBJ2-1, with D tentatively TRBD1 (5 bases). The CDR3 totals 12 residues. The germline V gene encodes CDR1 KGHSH and CDR2 LQKENI. The V gene lost 3 bases and the J gene lost 6 bases, with 6 bases spanning the gap. CDR3 residues: CASSPDTNEQFF. The CDR3 DNA sequence: TGTGCCAGCTCACCGGACACCAATGAGCAGTTCTTC.

CDR3 sequence: CASSMGQGATSAIQYF. CDR3 DNA sequence: TGTGCCAGCAGCATGGGACAGGGGGCGACATCCGCCATTCAGTACTTC. The rearrangement joins TRBV13 to TRBJ2-4, with 12 positions matching TRBD1. Germline CDR1 is PRHDT and CDR2 is FYEKMQ (reference sequence). V shed 5 bases, J shed 9 bases, and the junction held 11 bases outside the gene matches. The CDR3 runs 16 residues.

V gene TRBV12-3 or TRBV12-4 combines with J gene TRBJ2-1, with 11 bases lining up with TRBD2. The V gene end was trimmed by 6 bases and the J gene end by 8 bases; junction bases not matched to a gene: 9. This CDR3 is built from 15 residues. CDR3 DNA: TGTGCCAGCAGCCGTACTAGCGGGAGAGTCGATGAGCAGTTCTTC. Protein product: CASSRTSGRVDEQFF.

The rearrangement uses TRBV12-3 or TRBV12-4 and TRBJ2-1; 12 bases agree with TRBD2. V trimming: 7 bases; J trimming: 3 bases; junction bases outside the gene matches: 13. The CDR3 is made up of 18 amino acids. CDR3 region: CASKRGKTSGRNYNEQFF. CDR3 in DNA: TGTGCCAGCAAGAGGGGAAAAACTAGCGGGAGGAACTACAATGAGCAGTTCTTC.

In its sample, this clonotype was seen a few times. The chain is built from TRBV10-3 and TRBJ2-1, with 12 bases identical to TRBD2. CDR1 and CDR2 from the germline V gene are ENHRY and SYGVKD. The V and J ends lost 0 bases and 7 bases, in that order; junction bases with no gene match: 4. The CDR3 sequence is 16 residues long. CDR3 in amino acids: CAISESLAGGRNEQFF. The CDR3 nucleotides read TGTGCCATCAGTGAGTCGCTAGCGGGGGGGCGAAATGAGCAGTTCTTC.

This clonotype was picked up a small number of times. V gene TRBV11-2 combines with J gene TRBJ2-4; perhaps TRBD2 as D (6 bases). The CDR3 spans 15 residues. V lost 5 bases and J lost 6, with 17 bases in between. Germline V gene lookup returns CDR1 SGHAT and CDR2 FQNNGV. The CDR3 bases are TGTGCCAGCAGCCCGAACCGGGACTGGGTAAACATTCAGTACTTC. It specifies CASSPNRDWVNIQYF.

The gene calls are TRBV29-1 and TRBJ1-2, with 9 bases aligning to TRBD1. The CDR3 runs 11 residues. Germline V gives CDR1 SQVTM, CDR2 ANQGSEA. With 4 bases clipped from V and 7 bases from J, the junction kept 1 base outside the gene matches. CDR3 sequence (DNA): TGCAGCGTTGCGGACAGGGGTGGCTACACCTTC. Encoded protein: CSVADRGGYTF. Full variable domain (missing parts from reference TRBV29-1 and TRBJ1-2): SAVISQKPSRDICQRGTSLTIQCQVDSQVTMMFWYRQQPGQSLTLIATANQGSEATYESGFVIDKFPISRPNLTFSTLTVSNMSPEDSSIYLCSVADRGGYTFGSGTRLTVV.

In nucleotides, the CDR3 is TGCGCCAGCCGGGCGGACAGGGTATCCTTTGGGGCCAACGTCCTGACTTTC. Protein: CASRADRVSFGANVLTF. The J gene is TRBJ2-6, the V gene TRBV4-3, with 8 bases lining up with TRBD1. This CDR3 has 17 residues. After removal of 8 bases from V and 3 bases from J, the junction contained 12 bases not matched to a gene. Germline V CDR1 and CDR2: LGHNA, YSLEER.

The CDR3 sequence: CSARANRLYNEQFF. The CDR3 nucleotides are TGCAGTGCTAGAGCGAACAGGCTCTACAATGAGCAGTTCTTC. J is TRBJ2-1 and V is TRBV20-1; possible D gene TRBD1, 5 bases. Germline V gene data show CDR1 as DFQATT and CDR2 as SNEGSKA (reference sequence). V shed 1 base and J shed 3 bases, with 10 bases lying between them. The CDR3 spans 14 residues.

This chain connects TRBV21-1 to TRBJ2-3; the listed D gene, TRBD2, was not tested against the DNA. TRBV21-1 is reported as a pseudogene. This CDR3 is built from 20 residues. Written as DNA, the CDR3 is TGTGCCAGCAGCAAAGGGAGACTAGCGGGAGGAAAAAGGAGCACAGATACGCAGTATTTT. Translated: CASSKGRLAGGKRSTDTQYF.

The genes are TRBV11-2 and TRBJ2-2, with a weak D call TRBD1 (5 bases). Germline V gene lookup returns CDR1 SGHAT and CDR2 FQNNGV. The V end was cut by 6 bases, the J end by 4 bases, with 12 bases between. This CDR3 comprises 14 residues. This CDR3 reads CASRSPGLTGELFF. The CDR3 nucleotides read TGTGCCAGCAGATCACCAGGGCTCACCGGGGAGCTGTTTTTT. The whole variable domain, filled in from reference TRBV11-2 and TRBJ2-2, reads EAGVAQSPRYKIIEKRQSVAFWCNPISGHATLYWYQQILGQGPKLLIQFQNNGVVDDSQLPKDRFSAERLKGVDSTLKIQPAKLEDSAVYLCASRSPGLTGELFFGEGSRLTVL.

The V gene is TRBV2, the J gene TRBJ2-7; 9 positions agree with TRBD2. This CDR3 contains 17 residues. The junction had 13 bases not matched to a gene; V was cut back by 7 bases and J by 0 bases. Germline loops: CDR1 SNHLY, CDR2 FYNNEI. CDR3 residues: CASTKSNLAGFSYEQYF. CDR3 DNA: TGTGCCAGCACCAAATCCAATCTAGCGGGGTTCTCCTACGAGCAGTACTTC.